By sample fraction, the clone carrying this T cell receptor beta chain is medium-sized. Antigen specificity is unknown. This sample stems from a study of early T cells in non-severe SARS-CoV-2 infection. As for the study in general: Sequencing used unsorted whole-blood bulk RNA, so chains lack pairing. The study, taken as a whole, reports: In VDJdb matching, anti-spike CD8 responses were favored while private and CD4 specificities went missing.

cDNA molecules, individually, were tagged with unique molecular identifiers. Each CDR3 protein gets one entry after TCRdb re-called the 5' RACE reads with MiXCR. This table has fewer than 20,000 distinct CDR3 sequences, around 6.1% appearing once. The specimen sequenced was whole blood. The receptor comes from an adult who was a healthcare worker with PCR-confirmed SARS-CoV-2 infection or an uninfected control (not recorded which).

This CDR3 is CASSLVGTEQFF. The DNA for the CDR3 is TGTGCCAGCAGCTTAGTGGGGACAGAGCAGTTCTTC. This rearrangement joins TRBV11-2 to TRBJ2-1; tentatively, D is TRBD1 (6 bases). Trimming cost V 1 base and J 10 bases, with 8 bases left between them. Germline V gene sequence: CDR1 SGHAT, CDR2 FQNNGV. CDR3 length: 12 residues.